Presented here are 9 T cell receptor beta chains from one specimen sequenced in a study of T-cell memory formation after mild COVID-19. Each CDR3 protein gets one entry after TCRdb re-called the 5' RACE reads with MiXCR. The sample comprises roughly 110,000 distinct CDR3 sequences, around 11% of which are singletons, and approximately 30% rests with the top ten. Sequenced material: PBMCs or a T cell subset sorted from them (not recorded which). These TCRs come from an adult woman who had mild COVID-19 (a few samples of this study predate the infection). Cell type and time point are not known.

This clonotype was counted a few times. V usage is TRBV7-9 and J usage is TRBJ2-3, with 13 bases lining up with TRBD2. J gave up 3 bases and V 2 bases, and 2 bases lay outside the gene matches. Germline V gene lookup returns CDR1 SEHNR and CDR2 FQNEAQ (reference sequence). CDR3 length equals 16 residues. The CDR3 sequence: CASSLPGLAGTDTQYF. In DNA, the CDR3 is TGTGCCAGCAGCTTACCGGGACTAGCGGGAACAGATACGCAGTATTTT.

This clonotype was seen a handful of times. The chain is built from TRBV15 and TRBJ2-1; possible D gene TRBD2, 5 bases. The length of the CDR3 is 14 residues. V was trimmed by 3 bases and J by 6 bases, leaving 12 bases between them. Germline V gives CDR1 LNHNV, CDR2 YYDKDF (reference sequence). CDR3 sequence reads: CATSRVLVRNEQFF. The DNA of the CDR3 is TGTGCCACCAGCAGGGTACTAGTACGCAATGAGCAGTTCTTC.

The table lists this clonotype with a few counts. The chain has TRBV19 and TRBJ2-1; TRBD1 aligns across 7 bases. Germline assignment: CDR1 LNHDA and CDR2 SQIVND (reference sequence). The length of the CDR3 is 16 residues. Germline trimming cut 2 bases from V and 3 bases from J; bases unmatched to any gene: 7. The CDR3 DNA reads as TGTGCCAGTAGTATACCGACAGGGAGTGGCTACAATGAGCAGTTCTTC. Its translation: CASSIPTGSGYNEQFF. Full variable domain (outside the CDR3, taken from reference TRBV19 and TRBJ2-1): DGGITQSPKYLFRKEGQNVTLSCEQNLNHDAMYWYRQDPGQGLRLIYYSQIVNDFQKGDIAEGYSVSREKKESFPLTVTSAQKNPTAFYLCASSIPTGSGYNEQFFGPGTRLTVL.

Ten or more counts support this clonotype. The chain uses TRBV5-1 and TRBJ2-5; the match to TRBD2 covers 14 bases. The CDR3 is made up of 17 amino acids. The V gene end was trimmed by 3 bases and the J gene end by 4 bases; junction bases not matched to a gene: 8. Germline V lookup: CDR1 SGHRS, CDR2 YFSETQ. CDR3 DNA: TGCGCCAGCAGCTCGGGACTAGCGGGAGAGTTGGGAGAGACCCAGTACTTC. Protein: CASSSGLAGELGETQYF.

V usage is TRBV20-1 and J usage is TRBJ2-1, with 8 bases lining up with TRBD2. This CDR3 contains 15 residues. Germline V gene sequence: CDR1 DFQATT, CDR2 SNEGSKA (reference sequence). V trimming: 1 base; J trimming: 0 bases; junction bases outside the gene matches: 2. CDR3 in DNA: TGCAGTGCTAGAGGCGGGGGGAGCTCCTACAATGAGCAGTTCTTC. This codes for CSARGGGSSYNEQFF.

With regard to this clonotype: With a much larger clone just one base away, this may be a read error. This chain links TRBV4-1 with TRBJ2-7; TRBD2 matches 8 bases. Germline V lookup: CDR1 MGHRA, CDR2 YSYEKL. The CDR3 spans 17 residues. CDR3 in DNA: TGCGCCAGCAGCCATCAACCCCCGGGAGGGAGCTCCTACGAGAAGTACTTC. It specifies CASSHQPPGGSSYEKYF.

The chain combines TRBV3-1 with TRBJ2-1, with TRBD2 matching over 13 bases. Germline CDR1 reads LGHDT; CDR2 reads YNNKEL (reference sequence). The ends lost 3 bases at V and 5 bases at J; junction bases unmatched: 1. CDR3 length: 15 amino acids. The CDR3 loop is CASSQTSGGHNEQFF. In nucleotides, the CDR3 is TGTGCCAGCAGCCAGACTAGCGGGGGGCACAATGAGCAGTTCTTC.

This chain uses TRBV15 with TRBJ2-2; the D gene is possibly TRBD2 (6 bases). The CDR3 totals 14 residues. Trimming cost V 7 bases and J 1 base, with 10 bases left between them. Germline V CDR1 and CDR2: LNHNV, YYDKDF (reference sequence). CDR3 DNA: TGTGCCACCAATAGGGACTGGAACACCGGGGAGCTGTTTTTT. It is translated as CATNRDWNTGELFF.

This clonotype was counted between two and nine times. The rearrangement uses TRBV12-3 or TRBV12-4 and TRBJ2-2, with unresolved D. The CDR3 spans 15 residues. V was trimmed by 6 bases and J by 1 base, leaving 12 bases between them. The CDR3 sequence: CASRLSMENTGELFF. The CDR3 DNA sequence: TGTGCCAGCAGACTTTCTATGGAGAACACCGGGGAGCTGTTTTTT.